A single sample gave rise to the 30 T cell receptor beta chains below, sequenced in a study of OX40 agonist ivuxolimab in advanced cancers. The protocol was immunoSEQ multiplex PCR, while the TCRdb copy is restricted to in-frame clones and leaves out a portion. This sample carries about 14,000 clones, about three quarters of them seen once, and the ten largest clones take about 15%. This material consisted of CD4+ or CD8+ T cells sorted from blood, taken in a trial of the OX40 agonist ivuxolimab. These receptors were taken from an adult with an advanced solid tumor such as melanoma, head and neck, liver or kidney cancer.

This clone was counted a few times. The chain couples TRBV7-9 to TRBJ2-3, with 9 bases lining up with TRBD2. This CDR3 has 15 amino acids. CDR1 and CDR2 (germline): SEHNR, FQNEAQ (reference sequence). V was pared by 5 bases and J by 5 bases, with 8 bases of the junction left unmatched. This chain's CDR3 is CASSPNAGGLDTQYF. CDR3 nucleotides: TGTGCCAGCAGCCCGAACGCGGGGGGGTTAGATACGCAGTATTTT.

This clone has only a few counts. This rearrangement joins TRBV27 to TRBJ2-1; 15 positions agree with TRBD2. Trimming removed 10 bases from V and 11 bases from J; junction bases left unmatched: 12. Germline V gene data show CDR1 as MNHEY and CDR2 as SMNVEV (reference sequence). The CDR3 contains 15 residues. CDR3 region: CATLFGLAGGPKQFF. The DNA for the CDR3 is TGTGCCACCCTATTTGGACTAGCGGGGGGGCCAAAGCAGTTCTTC.

CDR3 coding DNA: TGTGCCAGCAGCTTAGCGCAGACCTACGAGCAGTACTTC. Protein: CASSLAQTYEQYF. The chain combines TRBV7-6 with TRBJ2-5; D gene uncertain. The J call may be in error: the DNA end matches TRBJ2-7 better. Germline values: CDR1 SGHVS, CDR2 FNYEAQ. The CDR3 is made up of 13 amino acids.

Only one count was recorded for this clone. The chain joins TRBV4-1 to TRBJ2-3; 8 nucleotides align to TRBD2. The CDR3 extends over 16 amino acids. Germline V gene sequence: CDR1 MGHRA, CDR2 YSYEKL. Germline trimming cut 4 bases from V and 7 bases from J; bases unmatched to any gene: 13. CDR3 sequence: CASSRVEAGALYTQYF. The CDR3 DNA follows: TGCGCCAGCAGCCGGGTCGAAGCGGGGGCCCTGTATACGCAGTATTTT.

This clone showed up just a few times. Here the CDR3 reads CASRGQVDGYTF. In DNA, the CDR3 is TGTGCCAGCAGAGGACAGGTAGATGGCTACACCTTC. The rearrangement joins TRBV5-4 to TRBJ1-2, with 7 bases lining up with TRBD1. The CDR3 is 12 amino acids. The V gene's germline CDR1 is SGHNT and CDR2 YYREEE (reference sequence). The trim removed 5 bases at V and 6 bases at J, leaving 4 bases unmatched.

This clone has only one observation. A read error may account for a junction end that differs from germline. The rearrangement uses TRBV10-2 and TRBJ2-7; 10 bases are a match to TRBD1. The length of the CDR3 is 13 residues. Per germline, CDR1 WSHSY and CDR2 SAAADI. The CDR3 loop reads CASSRQGAYEQCF. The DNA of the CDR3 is TGCGCCAGCAGTAGACAGGGGGCCTACGAGCAGTGCTTC.

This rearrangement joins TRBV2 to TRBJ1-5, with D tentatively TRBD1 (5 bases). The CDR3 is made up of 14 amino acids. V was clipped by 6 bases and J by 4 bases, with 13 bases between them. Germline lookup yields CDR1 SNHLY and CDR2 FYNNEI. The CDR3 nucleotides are TGTGCCAGCAGACCCCAGGGCATAAATCAGCCCCAGCATTTT. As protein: CASRPQGINQPQHF.

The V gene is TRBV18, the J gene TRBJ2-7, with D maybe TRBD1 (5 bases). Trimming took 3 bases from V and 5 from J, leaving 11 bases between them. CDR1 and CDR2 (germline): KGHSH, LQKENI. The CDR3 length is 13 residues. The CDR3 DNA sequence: TGTGCCAGCTCACCCCAGGGAAGCGACGAGCAGTACTTC. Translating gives CASSPQGSDEQYF.

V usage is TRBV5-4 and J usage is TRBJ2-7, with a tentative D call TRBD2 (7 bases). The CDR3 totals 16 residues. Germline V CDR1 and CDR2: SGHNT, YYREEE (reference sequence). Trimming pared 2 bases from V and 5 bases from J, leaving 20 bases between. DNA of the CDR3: TGTGCCAGCAGCTTTTGGGGGGGCCTGACTGAGGACGAGCAGTACTTC. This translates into CASSFWGGLTEDEQYF.

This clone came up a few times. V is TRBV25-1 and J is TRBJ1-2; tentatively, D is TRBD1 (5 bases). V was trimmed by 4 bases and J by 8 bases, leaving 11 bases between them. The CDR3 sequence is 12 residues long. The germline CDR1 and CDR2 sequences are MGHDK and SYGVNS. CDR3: CASSVGVDGYTF. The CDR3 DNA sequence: TGTGCCAGCAGTGTAGGGGTTGACGGCTACACCTTC.

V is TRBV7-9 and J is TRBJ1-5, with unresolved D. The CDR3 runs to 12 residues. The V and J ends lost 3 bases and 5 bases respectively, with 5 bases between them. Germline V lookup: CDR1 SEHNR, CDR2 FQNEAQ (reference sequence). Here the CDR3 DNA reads TGTGCCAGCAGCTTCGGGGATCAGCCCCAGCATTTT. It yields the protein CASSFGDQPQHF.

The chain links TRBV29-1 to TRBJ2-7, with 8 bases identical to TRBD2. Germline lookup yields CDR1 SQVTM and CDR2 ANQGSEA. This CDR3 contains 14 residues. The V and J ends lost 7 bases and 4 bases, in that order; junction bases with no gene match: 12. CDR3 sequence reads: CSASGGGSPYEQYF. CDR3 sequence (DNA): TGCAGCGCTTCCGGGGGGGGATCGCCGTACGAGCAGTACTTC.

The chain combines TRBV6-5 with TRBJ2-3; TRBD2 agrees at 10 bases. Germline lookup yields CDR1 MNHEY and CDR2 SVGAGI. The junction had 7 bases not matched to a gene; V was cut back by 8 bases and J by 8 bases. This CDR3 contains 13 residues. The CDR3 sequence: CASLPSGGGTQYF. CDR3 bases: TGTGCCAGCCTTCCTAGCGGGGGTGGTACGCAGTATTTT.

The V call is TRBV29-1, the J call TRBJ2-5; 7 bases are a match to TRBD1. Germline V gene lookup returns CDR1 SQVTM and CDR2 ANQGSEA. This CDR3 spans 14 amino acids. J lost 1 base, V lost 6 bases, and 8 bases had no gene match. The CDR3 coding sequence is TGCAGCGTGCCCTCCCGGGACAGCCAAGAGACCCAGTACTTC. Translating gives CSVPSRDSQETQYF.

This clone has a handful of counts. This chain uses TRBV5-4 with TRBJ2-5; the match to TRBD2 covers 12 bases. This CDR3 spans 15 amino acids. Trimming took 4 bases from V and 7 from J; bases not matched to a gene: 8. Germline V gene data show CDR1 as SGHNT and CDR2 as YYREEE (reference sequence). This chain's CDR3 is CASSLGLAGRGTQYF. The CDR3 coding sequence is TGTGCCAGCAGCCTGGGACTAGCGGGCCGGGGGACCCAGTACTTC.

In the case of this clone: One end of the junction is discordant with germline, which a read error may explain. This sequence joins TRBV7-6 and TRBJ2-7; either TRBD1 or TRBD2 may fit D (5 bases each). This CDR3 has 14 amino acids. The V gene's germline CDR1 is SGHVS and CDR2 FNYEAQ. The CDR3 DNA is TGTGCCAGCAGCTTAGGGGACGGAGCCTACAAGCAGTACTTC. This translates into CASSLGDGAYKQYF.

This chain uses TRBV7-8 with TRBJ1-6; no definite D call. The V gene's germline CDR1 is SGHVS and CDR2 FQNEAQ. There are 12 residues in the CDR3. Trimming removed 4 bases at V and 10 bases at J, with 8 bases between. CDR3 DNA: TGTGCCAGCAGCTCCGACCCATCACCCCTCCACTTT. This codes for CASSSDPSPLHF. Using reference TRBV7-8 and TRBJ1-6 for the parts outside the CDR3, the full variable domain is GAGVSQSPRYKVAKRGQDVALRCDPISGHVSLFWYQQALGQGPEFLTYFQNEAQLDKSGLPSDRFFAERPEGSVSTLKIQRTQQEDSAVYLCASSSDPSPLHFGNGTRLTVT.

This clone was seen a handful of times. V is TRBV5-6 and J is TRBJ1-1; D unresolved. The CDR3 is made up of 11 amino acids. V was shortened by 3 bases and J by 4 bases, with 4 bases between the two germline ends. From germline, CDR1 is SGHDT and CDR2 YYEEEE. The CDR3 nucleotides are TGTGCCAGCAGCTATGGCACTGAAGCTTTCTTT. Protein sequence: CASSYGTEAFF.

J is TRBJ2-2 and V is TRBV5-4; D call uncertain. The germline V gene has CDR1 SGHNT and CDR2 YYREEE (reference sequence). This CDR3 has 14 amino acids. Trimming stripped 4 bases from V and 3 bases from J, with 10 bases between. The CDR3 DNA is TGTGCCAGCAGCCTACTGCCGTACACCGGGGAGCTGTTTTTT. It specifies CASSLLPYTGELFF.

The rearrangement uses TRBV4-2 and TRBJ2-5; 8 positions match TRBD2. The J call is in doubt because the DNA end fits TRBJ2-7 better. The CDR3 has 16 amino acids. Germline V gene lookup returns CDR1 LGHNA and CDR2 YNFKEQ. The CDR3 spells CASSPSGLGMSYEQYF. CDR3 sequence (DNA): TGTGCCAGCAGCCCCTCGGGACTAGGGATGTCCTACGAGCAGTACTTC.

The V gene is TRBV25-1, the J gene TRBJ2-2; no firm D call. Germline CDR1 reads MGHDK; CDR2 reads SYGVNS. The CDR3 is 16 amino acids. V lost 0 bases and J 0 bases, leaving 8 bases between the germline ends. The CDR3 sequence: CASSEYNGANTGELFF. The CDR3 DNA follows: TGTGCCAGCAGTGAATATAACGGCGCGAACACCGGGGAGCTGTTTTTT.

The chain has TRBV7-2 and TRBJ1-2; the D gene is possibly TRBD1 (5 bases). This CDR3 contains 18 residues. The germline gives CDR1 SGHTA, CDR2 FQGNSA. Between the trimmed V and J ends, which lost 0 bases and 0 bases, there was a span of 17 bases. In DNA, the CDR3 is TGTGCCAGCAGCTTAGCCCCGACGGGGCTGGGAACTAACTATGGCTACACCTTC. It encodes CASSLAPTGLGTNYGYTF.

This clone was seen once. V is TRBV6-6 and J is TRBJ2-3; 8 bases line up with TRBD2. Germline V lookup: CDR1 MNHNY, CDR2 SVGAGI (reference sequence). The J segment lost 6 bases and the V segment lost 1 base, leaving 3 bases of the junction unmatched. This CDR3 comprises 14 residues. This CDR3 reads CASSYFGGADTQYF. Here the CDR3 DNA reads TGTGCCAGCAGTTACTTCGGGGGGGCTGATACGCAGTATTTT.

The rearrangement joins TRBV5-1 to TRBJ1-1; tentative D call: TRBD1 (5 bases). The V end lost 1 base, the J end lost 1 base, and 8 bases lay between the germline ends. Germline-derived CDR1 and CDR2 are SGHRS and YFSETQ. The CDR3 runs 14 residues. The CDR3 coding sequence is TGCGCCAGCAGCTTGACCGGGGGGAACACTGAAGCTTTCTTT. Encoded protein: CASSLTGGNTEAFF.

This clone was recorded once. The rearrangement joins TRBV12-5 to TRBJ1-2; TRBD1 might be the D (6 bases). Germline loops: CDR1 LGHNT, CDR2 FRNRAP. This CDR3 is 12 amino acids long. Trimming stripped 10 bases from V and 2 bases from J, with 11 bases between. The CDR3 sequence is CATPQGNYGYTF. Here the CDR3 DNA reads TGTGCTACCCCACAGGGCAACTATGGCTACACCTTC.

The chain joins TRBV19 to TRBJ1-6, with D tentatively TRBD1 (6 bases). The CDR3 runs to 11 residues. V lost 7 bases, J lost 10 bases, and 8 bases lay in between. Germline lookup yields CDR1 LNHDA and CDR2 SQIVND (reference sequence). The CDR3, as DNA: TGTGCCAGTAAGGGGGGATCACCCCTCCACTTT. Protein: CASKGGSPLHF.

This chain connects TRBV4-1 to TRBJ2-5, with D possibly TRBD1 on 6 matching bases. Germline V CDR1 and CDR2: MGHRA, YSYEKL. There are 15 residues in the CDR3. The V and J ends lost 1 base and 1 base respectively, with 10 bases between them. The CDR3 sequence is CASSQVGRGQETQYF. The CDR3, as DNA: TGCGCCAGCAGCCAAGTCGGCAGGGGCCAAGAGACCCAGTACTTC.

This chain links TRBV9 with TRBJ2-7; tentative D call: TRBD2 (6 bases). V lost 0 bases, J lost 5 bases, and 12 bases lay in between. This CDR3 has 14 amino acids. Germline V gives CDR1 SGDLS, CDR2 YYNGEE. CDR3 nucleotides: TGTGCCAGCAGCGTAGATCGGGGGACGGACGAGCAGTACTTC. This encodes CASSVDRGTDEQYF.

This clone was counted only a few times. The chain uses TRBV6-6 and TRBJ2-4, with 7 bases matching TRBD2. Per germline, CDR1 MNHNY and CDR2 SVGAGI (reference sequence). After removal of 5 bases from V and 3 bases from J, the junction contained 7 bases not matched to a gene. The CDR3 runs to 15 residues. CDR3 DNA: TGTGCCAGCAGTGCGACCCTAGCGGACAAAAACATTCAGTACTTC. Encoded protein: CASSATLADKNIQYF.

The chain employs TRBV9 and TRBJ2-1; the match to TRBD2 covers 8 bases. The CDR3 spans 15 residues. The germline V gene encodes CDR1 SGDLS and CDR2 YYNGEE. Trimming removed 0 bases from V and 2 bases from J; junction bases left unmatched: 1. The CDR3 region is CASSVEAGAYNEQFF. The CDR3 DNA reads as TGTGCCAGCAGCGTAGAAGCGGGAGCCTACAATGAGCAGTTCTTC. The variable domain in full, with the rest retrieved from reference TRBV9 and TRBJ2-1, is DSGVTQTPKHLITATGQRVTLRCSPRSGDLSVYWYQQSLDQGLQFLIQYYNGEERAKGNILERFSAQQFPDLHSELNLSSLELGDSALYFCASSVEAGAYNEQFFGPGTRLTVL.